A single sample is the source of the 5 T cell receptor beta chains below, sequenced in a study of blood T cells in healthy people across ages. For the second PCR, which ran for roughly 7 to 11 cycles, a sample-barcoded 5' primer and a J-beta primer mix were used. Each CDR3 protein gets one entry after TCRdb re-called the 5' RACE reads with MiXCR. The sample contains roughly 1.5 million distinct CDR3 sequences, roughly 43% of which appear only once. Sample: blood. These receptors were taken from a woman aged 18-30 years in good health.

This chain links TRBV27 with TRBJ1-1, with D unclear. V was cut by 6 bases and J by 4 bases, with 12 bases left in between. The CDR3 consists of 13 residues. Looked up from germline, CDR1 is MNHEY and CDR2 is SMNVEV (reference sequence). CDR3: CASSTVRGTEAFF. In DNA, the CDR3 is TGTGCCAGCAGCACAGTCCGGGGCACTGAAGCTTTCTTT.

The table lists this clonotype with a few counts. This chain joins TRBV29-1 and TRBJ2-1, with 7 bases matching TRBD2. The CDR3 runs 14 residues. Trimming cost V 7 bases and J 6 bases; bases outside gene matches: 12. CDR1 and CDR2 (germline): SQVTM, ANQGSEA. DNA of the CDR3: TGCAGCGCCGGACTAGTTTTTACCCGCAATGAGCAGTTCTTC. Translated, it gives CSAGLVFTRNEQFF.

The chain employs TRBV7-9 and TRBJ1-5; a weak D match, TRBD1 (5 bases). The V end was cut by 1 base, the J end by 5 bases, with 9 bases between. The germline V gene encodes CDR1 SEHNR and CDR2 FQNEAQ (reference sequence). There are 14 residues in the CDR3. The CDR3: CASSLEGRDQPQHF. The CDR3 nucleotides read TGTGCCAGCAGCTTAGAGGGACGCGATCAGCCCCAGCATTTT.

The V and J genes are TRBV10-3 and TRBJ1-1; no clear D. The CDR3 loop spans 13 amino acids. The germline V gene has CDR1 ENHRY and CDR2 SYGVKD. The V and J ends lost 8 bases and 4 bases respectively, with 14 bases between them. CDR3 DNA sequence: TGTGCCATCGGTGGTGCGGGGTTCACTGAAGCTTTCTTT. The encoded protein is CAIGGAGFTEAFF.

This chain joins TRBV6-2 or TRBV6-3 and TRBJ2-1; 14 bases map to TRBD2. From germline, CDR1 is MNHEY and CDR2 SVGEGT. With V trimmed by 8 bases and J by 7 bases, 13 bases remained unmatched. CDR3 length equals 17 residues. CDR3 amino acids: CASLRSGTSGSINEQFF. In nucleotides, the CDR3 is TGTGCCAGCTTACGTTCCGGGACTAGCGGGAGTATAAATGAGCAGTTCTTC.